The rows below give T cell receptor beta chains drawn from one sample of a study of post-analysis software for immune sequencing data. TCRdb recomputed calls from the PCR reads with MiXCR, one row per CDR3 protein. The sample gives about 200,000 distinct CDR3 sequences, over 25% of which show up once; 3% to 3.5% is in the top ten. Sample: blood. Every receptor here comes from a girl aged 2 to 17 with multiple sclerosis. The CDR3 runs from the conserved cysteine through the conserved F or W. The D gene is left open where the match is weak. Only part of the rows carry a size: once, few, many, or a class if the clone is expanded.

DNA | CDR3 | V | size | J | D
TGTGCCAGCAGCCGCGCGGGGAATTCTGGCCACACCTTC | CASSRAGNSGHTF | TRBV3-1 | . | TRBJ1-2 | .
TGCGCCAGCAGATATGCCCGGGTCCCAGAGACCCAGTACTTC | CASRYARVPETQYF | TRBV5-1 | few | TRBJ2-5 | .
TGCAGCGTTGAATCTCTAGCGGGAGGGGATGAGCAGTTCTTC | CSVESLAGGDEQFF | TRBV29-1 | many | TRBJ2-1 | TRBD2
TGTGCCAGCAGTTTAATCCAGGGGAGAGAGACCCAGTACTTC | CASSLIQGRETQYF | TRBV27 | few | TRBJ2-5 | .
TGCGCCAGCAGCTTGGCCAACAGGGACTACACTGAAGCTTTCTTT | CASSLANRDYTEAFF | TRBV5-1 | . | TRBJ1-1 | .
TGTGCCAGCAGTTCCTTTGGACTATCCCAAGAGACCCAGTACTTC | CASSSFGLSQETQYF | TRBV6-2/TRBV6-3 | many | TRBJ2-5 | .
TGTGCCAGCACCTATCCGGGACAGGGCTCTGGGGCCAACGTCCTGACTTTC | CASTYPGQGSGANVLTF | TRBV7-6 | . | TRBJ2-6 | TRBD1
TGTGCCATCAGTTACGGACCGGGAGCCTACGAGCAGTACTTC | CAISYGPGAYEQYF | TRBV10-3 | . | TRBJ2-7 | .
TGCGCCAGCAGCTCGGGACAGGGGGAAAACACTGAAGCTTTCTTT | CASSSGQGENTEAFF | TRBV5-1 | . | TRBJ1-1 | TRBD1
TGCAGTGCTCCCGGGACAGGGGGCTTTGGCACTGAAGCTTTCTTT | CSAPGTGGFGTEAFF | TRBV20-1 | . | TRBJ1-1 | TRBD1
TGCAGTGCTCCCCCGCCGGGACAGGGGTTCCTCCACTCAGCCCAGCATTTT | CSAPPPGQGFLHSAQHF | TRBV20-1 | many | TRBJ1-5 | TRBD1
TGTGCCACCAGTGATTGGGACACCACCACAGATACGCAGTATTTT | CATSDWDTTTDTQYF | TRBV24-1 | . | TRBJ2-3 | .
TGCGCCAGCAGTGACTCGGGGAGGGGTCGATATGGCTACACCTTC | CASSDSGRGRYGYTF | TRBV10-2 | many | TRBJ1-2 | .
TGTGCCAGCAGTGAATTTCCCGAAGGGCGAAGGCTGTACTTC | CASSEFPEGRRLYF | TRBV6-1 | . | TRBJ2-5 | .
TGTGCCAGCAGCACGGGACTAGCGGGAGTGTGGGGAGAGACCCAGTACTTC | CASSTGLAGVWGETQYF | TRBV7-9 | once | TRBJ2-5 | TRBD2
TGTGCCAGCAGCTTAGTACAGAGGGGGAACACTGAAGCTTTCTTT | CASSLVQRGNTEAFF | TRBV7-9 | few | TRBJ1-1 | .
TGTGCCAGCAGCTTAGTCGGCTCCTATAATTCACCCCTCCACTTT | CASSLVGSYNSPLHF | TRBV7-6 | . | TRBJ1-6 | .
TGTGCCAGCAGTTCCACGCCCAAACTGAATGGCTACACCTTC | CASSSTPKLNGYTF | TRBV28 | . | TRBJ1-2 | .
TGTGCCAGCAGTGAGCGCGCCGGGACGGCGTTTGGCTACACCTTC | CASSERAGTAFGYTF | TRBV2 | . | TRBJ1-2 | .
TGTGCCAGCAGTTTGGCTCGCAGTTCCTACGAGCAGTACTTC | CASSLARSSYEQYF | TRBV5-1 | many | TRBJ2-7 | .
TGCGCCAGCAGCCTGCGACAGGGCAACCCTGGGGCCAACGTCCTGACTTTC | CASSLRQGNPGANVLTF | TRBV5-1 | . | TRBJ2-6 | TRBD1
TGTGCCAGCAGTTCGGACAGGGTTCCCCTGGGGACCCAGTACTTC | CASSSDRVPLGTQYF | TRBV14 | . | TRBJ2-5 | TRBD1
TGCAGTGCCCCCGGGACATCTTACAATGAGCAGTTCTTC | CSAPGTSYNEQFF | TRBV20-1 | once | TRBJ2-1 | .
TGCGCCAGCAGCAGAGGACAGGGGGAATCGGAGACCCAGTACTTC | CASSRGQGESETQYF | TRBV5-1 | few | TRBJ2-5 | TRBD1
TGCGCCAGCAGGGGTGGGACAGGCGCTGTCTATGGCTACACCTTC | CASRGGTGAVYGYTF | TRBV10-2 | many | TRBJ1-2 | TRBD1
TGTGCCAGCAGTTTATTTTACAATGAGCAGTTCTTC | CASSLFYNEQFF | TRBV28 | . | TRBJ2-1 | .
TGTGCCAGCACTACAGGGGGCGCATGGAATGAGCAGTTCTTC | CASTTGGAWNEQFF | TRBV6-5 | . | TRBJ2-1 | TRBD1
TGTGCTAGTGCCAAAGACGGCATCTCCTACAATGAGCAGTTCTTC | CASAKDGISYNEQFF | TRBV12-5 | many | TRBJ2-1 | .
TGCAGTGCTCAGACAGGGCCGAAGACTGAAGCTTTCTTT | CSAQTGPKTEAFF | TRBV20-1 | . | TRBJ1-1 | TRBD1
TGCAGCGTTGGGGCCACAGGGACTTATGCAACTAATGAAAAACTGTTTTTT | CSVGATGTYATNEKLFF | TRBV29-1 | . | TRBJ1-4 | .
TGTGCCAGCAGCACAGGGGGTCGGCAGAACACCGGGGAGCTGTTTTTT | CASSTGGRQNTGELFF | TRBV7-9 | many | TRBJ2-2 | TRBD1
TGTGCCAGTACCAAGGGGCGGCAGAGCACTGAAGCTTTCTTT | CASTKGRQSTEAFF | TRBV19 | . | TRBJ1-1 | .
TGCGCCAGCAGCTTGCCCCGGACTAGCTCCTACAATGAGCAGTTCTTC | CASSLPRTSSYNEQFF | TRBV5-1 | many | TRBJ2-1 | TRBD2
TGTGCCAGCAGCACTCAGTCCGGGGCCGACTATGGCTACACCTTC | CASSTQSGADYGYTF | TRBV7-9 | many | TRBJ1-2 | .
TGCAGTGCGGACCCGCCCCGAGGACTATATTCTGGGCAGTACTTC | CSADPPRGLYSGQYF | TRBV20-1 | . | TRBJ2-5 | .
TGTGCCAGCCGACAGGGGGCAGGCGAGCAGTACTTC | CASRQGAGEQYF | TRBV28 | . | TRBJ2-7 | TRBD1
TGCAGCGTTGGGACAGGGTTATTCTACGAGCAGTACTTC | CSVGTGLFYEQYF | TRBV29-1 | many | TRBJ2-7 | TRBD1
TGTGCCAGCAGCCGATACCAGGGGACGAACGAGCAGTACTTC | CASSRYQGTNEQYF | TRBV6-1 | many | TRBJ2-7 | .
TGTGCCAGCAGTCCGAATCAACTGGGCTATGGCTACACCTTC | CASSPNQLGYGYTF | TRBV12-3/TRBV12-4 | many | TRBJ1-2 | .
TGCAGTGCTAGAGCCGGGAGTTTCTCGGATGAGCAGTTCTTC | CSARAGSFSDEQFF | TRBV20-1 | . | TRBJ2-1 | .
TGCAGTGCTATACAGGGGGCAGAAAGTTATGGCTACACCTTC | CSAIQGAESYGYTF | TRBV20-1 | many | TRBJ1-2 | TRBD1